This TCR beta chain comes out of a study of OX40 agonist ivuxolimab in advanced cancers. Findings and limits, study-wide: Still undetermined is the antigen specificity of the expanded peripheral T cells. Blood T cells, both CD4+ and CD8+, expanded clonally by week 6 at 0.1 to 3.0 mg/kg.

With respect to this clone: The antigen remains unidentified.

The CDR3 has 12 amino acids. Trimming shortened V by 6 bases and J by 9 bases, and 12 bases separated the two germline ends. Germline CDR1 is MDHEN and CDR2 is SYDVKM. If patients had autoimmune disease history or systemic immunosuppression, they were excluded. Here immunoSEQ multiplex PCR was the method, and the copy in TCRdb shows in-frame clones only, minus some. The sample contains roughly 67,000 clones, around 90% of which appear only once. The chain employs TRBV28 and TRBJ2-1, with D possibly matching TRBD2 (5 bases). The origin of this receptor is an adult with an advanced solid tumor such as melanoma, head and neck, liver or kidney cancer. The sample was CD4+ or CD8+ T cells sorted from blood, taken in a trial of the OX40 agonist ivuxolimab. CDR3 nucleotides: TGTGCCAGCAGCCTCTTAGCGCGTGAGCAGTTCTTC. As protein: CASSLLAREQFF.